A single sample gave rise to the 28 T cell receptor beta chains below, sequenced in a study of shared clonotypes between healthy human individuals. The repertoire was sequenced with immunoSEQ multiplex PCR; TCRdb's copy has only in-frame clones and lacks some. This table holds approximately 740,000 clones, 80% to 95% found once. Naive-designated CD8 cells lacked CD45RO, were positively enriched for CCR7, and omitted terminally differentiated effector memory CD45RA+ cells. Sequenced material: naive CD8+ T cells sorted from blood. The source of these receptors is a young man in good health.

V gene TRBV15 combines with J gene TRBJ2-7; the D is unclear. The CDR3 has 13 amino acids. In germline, CDR1 is LNHNV, CDR2 YYDKDF (reference sequence). With 6 bases removed from V and 4 bases from J, the gap between germline ends came to 13 bases. As DNA, the CDR3 is TGTGCCACCAGGGCGTCTGGGGATTACGAGCAGTACTTC. This translates into CATRASGDYEQYF. Full variable domain (outside the CDR3, taken from reference TRBV15 and TRBJ2-7): DAMVIQNPRYQVTQFGKPVTLSCSQTLNHNVMYWYQQKSSQAPKLLFHYYDKDFNNEADTPDNFQSRRPNTSFCFLDIRSPGLGDTAMYLCATRASGDYEQYFGPGTRLTVT.

The chain has TRBV13 and TRBJ2-5, with D hard to call. From germline, CDR1 is PRHDT and CDR2 FYEKMQ (reference sequence). The V end lost 5 bases, the J end lost 5 bases, and 21 bases lay between the germline ends. This CDR3 has 16 residues. The CDR3 DNA sequence: TGTGCCAGCAGCCCGAAGGTCACCGTACGAAAGGAGACCCAGTACTTC. This gives the protein CASSPKVTVRKETQYF.

The rearrangement joins TRBV5-4 to TRBJ2-1; D unresolved. Trimming stripped 2 bases from V and 0 bases from J, with 9 bases between. Germline CDR1 is SGHNT and CDR2 is YYREEE (reference sequence). CDR3 length: 15 residues. CDR3 in amino acids: CASSFKVSSYNEQFF. CDR3 nucleotide sequence: TGTGCCAGCAGCTTCAAGGTAAGCTCCTACAATGAGCAGTTCTTC.

This chain links TRBV29-1 with TRBJ1-4; no clear D gene. V gave up 3 bases and J gave up 14 bases, with 19 bases separating them. The CDR3 runs 13 residues. Germline V gene data show CDR1 as SQVTM and CDR2 as ANQGSEA. CDR3 DNA: TGCAGCGTTGAGTTCCCCCGAGACGGACGGCTGTTTTTT. It translates to CSVEFPRDGRLFF.

J is TRBJ2-7 and V is TRBV11-2; D is perhaps TRBD2 (5 bases). The germline CDR1 and CDR2 sequences are SGHAT and FQNNGV. This CDR3 comprises 13 residues. Trimming cost V 5 bases and J 2 bases, with 10 bases left between them. DNA for the CDR3: TGTGCCAGCAGCACCCTGGAGGCCTACGAGCAGTACTTC. Encoded protein: CASSTLEAYEQYF.

The chain recombines TRBV13 with TRBJ2-7; 9 bases line up with TRBD1. J was trimmed by 5 bases and V by 0 bases; bases with no gene match: 11. The CDR3 is 17 residues long. Germline CDR1 PRHDT, CDR2 FYEKMQ (reference sequence). DNA for the CDR3: TGTGCCAGCAGCTTAGGACCACCCGGGACAGGGTTGGACGAGCAGTACTTC. Protein product: CASSLGPPGTGLDEQYF.

The rearrangement links TRBV9 to TRBJ2-2; TRBD1 agrees at 8 bases. Germline CDR1 and CDR2: SGDLS and YYNGEE. This CDR3 region has 16 residues. The junction had 5 bases not matched to a gene; V was cut back by 4 bases and J by 0 bases. CDR3 region: CASSHPGQANTGELFF. The CDR3, as DNA: TGTGCCAGCAGCCATCCGGGACAGGCGAACACCGGGGAGCTGTTTTTT. The full variable domain, rest sourced from reference TRBV9 and TRBJ2-2, is DSGVTQTPKHLITATGQRVTLRCSPRSGDLSVYWYQQSLDQGLQFLIQYYNGEERAKGNILERFSAQQFPDLHSELNLSSLELGDSALYFCASSHPGQANTGELFFGEGSRLTVL.

V and J are TRBV14 and TRBJ2-5; the D gene is possibly TRBD2 (5 bases). The CDR3 sequence is 15 residues long. In germline, CDR1 is SGHDN, CDR2 FVKESK. The ends were cut back, 4 bases at V and 9 bases at J, with 21 bases in the middle. CDR3 DNA sequence: TGTGCCAGCAGCCCCAGGCACCCCCCGGAGGTGGCCCAGTACTTC. Protein product: CASSPRHPPEVAQYF.

This clone was recorded once. The chain combines TRBV9 with TRBJ2-1; 9 bases fit TRBD2. The CDR3 covers 16 residues. With V trimmed by 1 base and J by 0 bases, 2 bases remained unmatched. CDR1 is SGDLS and CDR2 is YYNGEE in the germline V gene. CDR3 DNA sequence: TGTGCCAGCAGCGTAAGCGGGAGGTCCTCCTACAATGAGCAGTTCTTC. Protein product: CASSVSGRSSYNEQFF.

The rearrangement joins TRBV6-5 to TRBJ1-5; no firm D call. The germline gives CDR1 MNHEY, CDR2 SVGAGI. CDR3 size: 16 residues. Trimming stripped 0 bases from V and 5 bases from J, with 14 bases between. CDR3 loop: CASSYSLPGPYQPQHF. In nucleotides, the CDR3 is TGTGCCAGCAGTTACTCTCTTCCCGGACCCTATCAGCCCCAGCATTTT.

This clone occurred once. This sequence joins TRBV7-9 and TRBJ1-4; D uncertain. Between the trimmed V and J ends, which lost 2 bases and 7 bases, there was a span of 11 bases. The CDR3 length is 14 residues. In germline, CDR1 is SEHNR, CDR2 FQNEAQ (reference sequence). In DNA, the CDR3 is TGTGCCAGCAGCTTAATGAGTGCGGCTGAAAAACTGTTTTTT. Amino acids: CASSLMSAAEKLFF.

The gene calls are TRBV19 and TRBJ2-7; no reliable D call. The germline V gene encodes CDR1 LNHDA and CDR2 SQIVND (reference sequence). V gave up 5 bases and J gave up 4 bases, with 15 bases separating them. CDR3 length: 14 amino acids. In nucleotides, the CDR3 is TGTGCCAGTAGTTCCGCCGAAGTCCTTTACGAGCAGTACTTC. It codes for CASSSAEVLYEQYF.

The rearrangement links TRBV7-9 to TRBJ2-5; 9 nucleotides align to TRBD1. Germline V CDR1 and CDR2: SEHNR, FQNEAQ (reference sequence). This CDR3 has 14 residues. V lost 5 bases to trimming and J lost 3 bases; unmatched junction nucleotides: 4. The CDR3 DNA is TGTGCCAGCAGCCCGAGGGACAGGGAAGAGACCCAGTACTTC. Amino acids: CASSPRDREETQYF.

This chain links TRBV27 with TRBJ2-7, with D possibly TRBD1 on 5 matching bases. Germline V CDR1 and CDR2: MNHEY, SMNVEV (reference sequence). The germline V and J ends were trimmed by 0 bases and 7 bases, with 10 bases remaining between them. The CDR3 consists of 13 residues. The CDR3 region has the DNA TGTGCCAGCAGTTTATCGTCAGGGTGGGAGCAGTACTTC. It codes for CASSLSSGWEQYF.

V is TRBV19 and J is TRBJ1-1; D not certain. Trimming shortened V by 3 bases and J by 0 bases, and 5 bases separated the two germline ends. The CDR3 is made up of 13 amino acids. Germline V gives CDR1 LNHDA, CDR2 SQIVND (reference sequence). The CDR3 spells CASSMYLNTEAFF. In DNA form, the CDR3 reads TGTGCCAGTAGTATGTACCTGAACACTGAAGCTTTCTTT.

This chain links TRBV29-1 with TRBJ2-7, with D tentatively TRBD2 (5 bases). The V end was cut by 4 bases, the J end by 2 bases, with 15 bases between. The CDR3 contains 14 residues. Germline loops: CDR1 SQVTM, CDR2 ANQGSEA. Here the CDR3 reads CSVVPGTSAYEQYF. In DNA form, the CDR3 reads TGCAGCGTTGTTCCCGGTACTAGTGCCTACGAGCAGTACTTC.

The chain is built from TRBV7-9 and TRBJ2-2, with D uncertain. Germline assignment: CDR1 SEHNR and CDR2 FQNEAQ (reference sequence). The germline V and J ends were trimmed by 1 base and 6 bases, with 9 bases remaining between them. The CDR3 has 14 residues. In DNA, the CDR3 is TGTGCCAGCAGCTTAGAGGCGATGGCCGGGGAGCTGTTTTTT. Translated: CASSLEAMAGELFF.

The chain is built from TRBV11-3 and TRBJ2-2; D call uncertain. The CDR3 is 15 amino acids. The V end was cut by 1 base, the J end by 4 bases, with 10 bases between. From germline, CDR1 is SGHNT and CDR2 YENEEA. This CDR3 is CASSLAIGGTGELFF. In DNA, the CDR3 is TGTGCCAGCAGCTTAGCAATCGGCGGCACCGGGGAGCTGTTTTTT. Filled out from reference TRBV11-3 and TRBJ2-2, the complete variable domain reads EAGVVQSPRYKIIEKKQPVAFWCNPISGHNTLYWYLQNLGQGPELLIRYENEEAVDDSQLPKDRFSAERLKGVDSTLKIQPAELGDSAVYLCASSLAIGGTGELFFGEGSRLTVL.

J is TRBJ1-5 and V is TRBV4-1; D is unresolved. CDR3 length equals 13 residues. Trimming removed 5 bases from V and 4 bases from J, with 9 bases in between. Germline V CDR1 and CDR2: MGHRA, YSYEKL. The CDR3 loop is CASSSRLNQPQHF. Here the CDR3 DNA reads TGCGCCAGCAGCTCCCGGCTTAATCAGCCCCAGCATTTT.

The V and J genes are TRBV28 and TRBJ1-5; 7 bases are a match to TRBD1. Germline loops: CDR1 MDHEN, CDR2 SYDVKM. This CDR3 spans 17 amino acids. After removal of 3 bases from V and 5 bases from J, the junction contained 13 bases not matched to a gene. CDR3 nucleotides: TGTGCCAGCAGTTTTACAGGGGCCGTTCGGGGATATCAGCCCCAGCATTTT. Translation: CASSFTGAVRGYQPQHF.

The chain employs TRBV27 and TRBJ2-7; 8 nucleotides line up with TRBD1. CDR3 length: 14 residues. Germline V gene data show CDR1 as MNHEY and CDR2 as SMNVEV (reference sequence). With V trimmed by 6 bases and J by 5 bases, 9 bases remained unmatched. This CDR3 is CASRVRQGYDEQYF. The CDR3 nucleotides read TGTGCCAGCAGAGTAAGACAGGGGTATGACGAGCAGTACTTC.

This clone appeared a few times. Distinct nucleotide sequences in the sample also encode this CDR3. V and J are TRBV6-1 and TRBJ2-7; D not resolved. V was cut by 2 bases and J by 3 bases, with 2 bases left in between. The CDR3 is made up of 11 amino acids. Germline V CDR1 and CDR2: MNHNS, SASEGT. Written as DNA, the CDR3 is TGTGCCAGCAGTGAATTCTACGAGCAGTACTTC. Translated, it gives CASSEFYEQYF.

This chain uses TRBV7-9 with TRBJ2-1, with 7 bases that match TRBD2. V shed 5 bases and J 4 bases; nucleotides not matched to a gene: 8. Looked up from germline, CDR1 is SEHNR and CDR2 is FQNEAQ (reference sequence). The CDR3 has 15 residues. The CDR3 DNA follows: TGTGCCAGCAGCACTCGGACTAGTCCTTACAATGAGCAGTTCTTC. This sequence encodes CASSTRTSPYNEQFF.

The chain recombines TRBV5-1 with TRBJ2-7, with unresolved D. Germline V gene sequence: CDR1 SGHRS, CDR2 YFSETQ. Trimming cost V 1 base and J 1 base, with 6 bases left between them. The CDR3 has 13 residues. CDR3 nucleotides: TGCGCCAGCAGCTTGACCAGGTCCTACGAGCAGTACTTC. Translation: CASSLTRSYEQYF.

This chain joins TRBV27 and TRBJ1-4; D is uncertain. Germline lookup yields CDR1 MNHEY and CDR2 SMNVEV (reference sequence). CDR3 length equals 12 residues. V dropped 3 bases and J dropped 8 bases, with 7 bases sitting between them. CDR3 loop: CASSFGVEKLFF. Here the CDR3 DNA reads TGTGCCAGCAGTTTTGGGGTGGAAAAACTGTTTTTT.

This sequence joins TRBV10-3 and TRBJ2-7, with 7 bases aligning to TRBD2. V was clipped by 3 bases and J by 2 bases; unmatched bases: 7. CDR3 length: 15 residues. Germline V gene data show CDR1 as ENHRY and CDR2 as SYGVKD. The CDR3 DNA is TGTGCCATCAGTGACCCGGAAGGGACTACCTACGAGCAGTACTTC. Amino acid sequence: CAISDPEGTTYEQYF.

The chain joins TRBV28 to TRBJ1-5; perhaps TRBD1 as D (5 bases). The germline CDR1 and CDR2 sequences are MDHEN and SYDVKM. The V gene lost 7 bases and the J gene lost 2 bases, with 15 bases spanning the gap. The CDR3 contains 15 residues. Here the CDR3 DNA reads TGTGCCAGCACCGGGGCCACTCGGGGCAATCAGCCCCAGCATTTT. Translation gives CASTGATRGNQPQHF.

The gene calls are TRBV19 and TRBJ2-1, with a possible D match to TRBD2 (6 bases). Between the trimmed V and J ends, which lost 8 bases and 7 bases, there was a span of 18 bases. The CDR3 consists of 14 residues. CDR1 and CDR2 (germline): LNHDA, SQIVND (reference sequence). CDR3 nucleotides: TGTGCCAGTTATGTACCCGGGACTCCGAATGAGCAGTTCTTC. As protein: CASYVPGTPNEQFF.